This TCR beta chain stems from a study of Graves' ophthalmopathy and Graves' hyperthyroidism. Ineligible for inclusion were patients with other autoimmune diseases, uncontrolled infections, pregnancy or lactation. Per germline, CDR1 SQVTM and CDR2 ANQGSEA. The CDR3 runs 14 residues. V shed 0 bases and J 8 bases; nucleotides not matched to a gene: 8. Amplifying from RNA transcripts, the study obtained TCR beta CDR3 regions. First-round RT-PCR relied on HTBI primers, and a second-round multiplex PCR came next. TCRdb fed the multiplex PCR reads into MiXCR, producing one record per CDR3 protein. This sample has over a million distinct CDR3 sequences, with less than 45% found just once.

This chain uses TRBV29-1 with TRBJ1-2, with 8 bases matching TRBD1. This TCR derives from an adult man with Graves' hyperthyroidism. The sample comprised peripheral blood or thyroid tissue (not recorded which). Here the CDR3 DNA reads TGCAGCGTTGAAGATTCTCCGACAGGGGAAGGCTACACCTTC. Translating gives CSVEDSPTGEGYTF.